This TCR beta chain stems from a study of blood T cells in healthy people across ages (dated by TCRdb to about 2015). A note on the overall study: In model experiments, template switching captured roughly one uniquely barcoded TCR beta cDNA molecule for every two T cells. Donors were grouped into four age groups: young (average roughly 17 years), middle-aged (roughly 40), aged (approximately 67) and long-lived (approximately 81). To track age-related changes in TCR beta repertoire diversity, the study relied on deep sequencing normalized with unique cDNA molecular identifiers. The study analyzed two additional independent replicas of 1 million unique cDNA reads from the same blood draw for two donors, one aged 18 to 30 and one aged 80 or older. To avoid experimental bias, donors of different ages were spread randomly across the sequencing lanes. General conclusions and limits of the study: As age increased, observed TCR beta diversity per million T cells dropped in a roughly linear way, and a significant reduction was already evident by age 40. Because profiling used bulk unsorted PBMCs, naive and antigen-experienced compartments could not be compared conclusively. Estimates of total diversity based on one million sequenced T cells were considered lower bounds and underestimates. Donor CMV infection status was unknown, potentially confounding age-related changes in expanded clonotypes. There was a strong correlation between observed TCR beta diversity and the percentage of naive T cells measured by flow cytometry. Compared with the aged group, the long-lived group had more naive CD4+ T cells, fewer expanded clones and increased TCR diversity, a pattern suggesting age selection.

On this clonotype itself: The antigen it binds to is not known. No clone much larger than this one lies a single base away; base qualities are absent.

The approximately 41 donors, aged roughly 6 to 90 years, were systemically healthy Caucasian individuals from Russia. Each donor gave about 11 milliliters of peripheral blood, drawn into EDTA-treated Vacutainer tubes. Ficoll-Paque density-gradient centrifugation was used to isolate PBMCs, with at least 6.5 million obtained per sample. Total RNA, at least 5 micrograms per sample, was extracted from PBMCs with Trizol reagent. Naive CD45RAhigh/CD27high T cell percentages were measured by flow cytometry on a PBMC aliquot from every donor. Receptor libraries were prepared by 5' RACE. TCRdb lists the instrument as Illumina HiSeq 2500. A second PCR of roughly 7 to 11 cycles was performed with a sample-barcoded 5' primer and a J-beta primer mix. A template-switch 5' adaptor carrying 12 random nucleotides introduced a unique molecular identifier onto each TCR beta cDNA molecule. Each sample yielded at least 2.5 million CDR3-containing paired-end reads. First-strand cDNA was synthesized from all RNA with the Mint cDNA synthesis kit, primed by a TRBC-specific oligonucleotide. All cDNA was treated with uracil-DNA glycosylase and then went through a first 18-cycle PCR with the universal primers M1SS and BC2_uni_R. The authors processed their data as follows. For normalization, 1 million high-quality reads, each with a distinct molecular identifier, were randomly selected from each sample. Instead of being binned into consensus sequences, reads with shared molecular identifiers were discarded. MiTCR, set to a Q25 quality threshold and the strictest error-elimination algorithm, was used for CDR3 identification, clonotype clustering and error correction. Lower-bound total TCR beta diversity was estimated with a nonparametric unseen species model using Euler transformation. TCRdb handled the public reads itself, with Q25 trimming in fastp and clone calling in MiXCR, and kept productive beta chains. CDR3 protein sequences are deduplicated, and each keeps its most common genes and DNA. The V and J calls were not made by the authors but by TCRdb's processing. The sample table shows about 580,000 distinct CDR3 sequences, and 40% to 50% are seen once. Together, the top ten hold under 30% of the sample.

Sequencing used blood. This receptor was taken from an elderly man in good health.

The DNA sequence is as follows: TGCAGTGCTACACCTAGAGGTCACCTAAACTATGGCTACACCTTC. This codes for CSATPRGHLNYGYTF. The chain uses TRBV20-1 and TRBJ1-2; no D gene can be assigned with confidence. Reading from cysteine to phenylalanine, the CDR3 counts 15 amino acids. Just the 45-base CDR3 DNA is kept, in frame starting at base 1. The germline V gene (reference sequence) yields DFQATT for CDR1 and SNEGSKA for CDR2. V loses 4 bases, J loses 2 bases, and the germline ends lie 17 bases apart.